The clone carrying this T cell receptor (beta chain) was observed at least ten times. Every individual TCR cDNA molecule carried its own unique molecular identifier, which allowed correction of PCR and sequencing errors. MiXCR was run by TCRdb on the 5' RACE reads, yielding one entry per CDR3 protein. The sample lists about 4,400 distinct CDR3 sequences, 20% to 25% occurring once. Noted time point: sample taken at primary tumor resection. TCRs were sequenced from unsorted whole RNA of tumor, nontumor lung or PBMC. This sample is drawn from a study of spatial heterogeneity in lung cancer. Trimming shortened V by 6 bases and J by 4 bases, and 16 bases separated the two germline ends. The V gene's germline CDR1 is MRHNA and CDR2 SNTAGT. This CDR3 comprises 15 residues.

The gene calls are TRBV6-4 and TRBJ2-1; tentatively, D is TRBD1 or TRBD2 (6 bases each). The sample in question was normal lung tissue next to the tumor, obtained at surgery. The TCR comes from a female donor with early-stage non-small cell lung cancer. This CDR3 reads CASSRQGGNYNEQFF. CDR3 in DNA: TGTGCCAGCAGCCGTCAAGGGGGGAATTACAATGAGCAGTTCTTC.